One and the same sample provided the 2 T cell receptor beta chains below, sequenced in a study of blood T cell repertoires in COVID-19. The method was immunoSEQ multiplex PCR; TCRdb's version includes in-frame clones alone and lacks a portion of them. The data show approximately 210,000 clones, 81% seen once. Input material: PBMCs or T cells enriched from blood (not recorded which). These receptors were obtained from a woman in her 50s with acute COVID-19.

This clone appeared a single time. V usage is TRBV10-1 and J usage is TRBJ1-4; a weak D match, TRBD1 (5 bases). V was clipped by 4 bases and J by 4 bases, with 10 bases between them. Germline V gives CDR1 WNHNN, CDR2 SYGVQD (reference sequence). The CDR3 is made up of 14 amino acids. Written as DNA, the CDR3 is TGCGCCAGCAGTGGCGGGGGTTGTAATGAAAAACTGTTTTTT. Protein: CASSGGGCNEKLFF.

About this clone: Other DNA variants within this sample encode the same CDR3. This sequence joins TRBV7-9 and TRBJ2-7, with no clear D. The CDR3 spans 13 residues. Per the germline V gene, CDR1 is SEHNR and CDR2 is FQNEAQ (reference sequence). The ends were cut back, 1 base at V and 4 bases at J, with 8 bases in the middle. DNA for the CDR3: TGTGCCAGCAGCTTAGTTACTGGTTACGAGCAGTACTTC. Translated: CASSLVTGYEQYF.